The sequence of this TCR beta chain was determined in a study of cytomegalovirus exposure and HLA in healthy donors. General study findings and limits: Certain indistinguishable V segments, among them TRBV6-2 and TRBV6-3, were excluded.

Notes on this clone: Its antigen is not known.

With 60 Vbeta and 13 Jbeta primers, the PCR was carried out. This table comes from immunoSEQ multiplex PCR, and its TCRdb copy is limited to in-frame clones, with some not included. Of 150,000 or so clones in the sample, about 70% were seen once. This CDR3 has 15 residues. V was pared by 0 bases and J by 3 bases, with 8 bases between. The germline V gene encodes CDR1 MNHEY and CDR2 SVGAGI. The rearrangement joins TRBV6-5 to TRBJ1-4; TRBD1 might be the D (6 bases). Input material: PBMCs. The source is a man younger than 30 in good health and CMV-seronegative. CDR3 region: CASSYSGGPNEKLFF. As DNA, the CDR3 is TGTGCCAGCAGTTACTCGGGGGGGCCTAATGAAAAACTGTTTTTT.